This T cell receptor (beta chain) emerged from a study of vaccination effects on CD4 cells after COVID-19. Study details: Participants completed two doses of the BNT162b2 or mRNA-1273 vaccine. Findings of the study overall: Late post-vaccination, clones induced by infection and those induced by vaccine underwent marked clonal contraction.

As for this clone: What it recognizes is unknown. At the DNA level, this CDR3 is encoded by other sequences in the same sample as well.

TCRdb's copy holds only in-frame clones and misses some; the assay was immunoSEQ multiplex PCR. This table has 25,000 or so clones, 70% to 75% appearing once. Before sequencing took place, the ViraFEST assay used viral peptide pools to expand antigen-specific CD4+ T cells. Researchers isolated CD4+ T cells once 9 to 11 days of culture had elapsed. Vaccinated recipients, who were negative for nucleocapsid antibodies, had no history of SARS-CoV-2 infection. Days 3 and 7 saw half the medium replaced with IL-2 medium. Per germline, CDR1 LNHNV and CDR2 YYDKDF (reference sequence). Trimming left V 3 bases short and J 2 bases short, with 13 bases between. This CDR3 region has 15 residues.

The specimen was CD4+ T cells from PBMCs cultured with SARS-CoV-2 spike peptides, collected before COVID-19 vaccination. The V call is TRBV15, the J call TRBJ2-5; D is possibly TRBD1 (5 bases). This receptor was taken from a human donor who received a COVID-19 vaccine. CDR3 nucleotides: TGTGCCACCAGCAGGGACCCAGGGCAGCAAGAGACCCAGTACTTC. Protein sequence: CATSRDPGQQETQYF.